This TCR beta chain is from a study of OX40 agonist ivuxolimab in advanced cancers. The study's findings and limits: At 0.1 to 3.0 mg/kg, clonal expansion of CD4+ and CD8+ blood T cells had occurred by week 6.

This clone showed up just once. Its matching antigen is unknown. Trimming took off 4 bases at V and 1 base at J, with 10 bases between the two ends. The CDR3 consists of 14 residues. Per germline, CDR1 KGHSH and CDR2 LQKENI. Using immunoSEQ multiplex PCR, the repertoire was profiled, and TCRdb retains in-frame clones only, with some absent. This sample has over 55,000 clones; roughly 82% occur once, and the top ten carry 6.3%. The clonotype was recovered from an adult with an advanced solid tumor such as melanoma, head and neck, liver or kidney cancer. The source material was CD4+ or CD8+ T cells sorted from blood, sampled in a trial of the OX40 agonist ivuxolimab. V usage is TRBV18 and J usage is TRBJ1-1; D unclear. As DNA, the CDR3 is TGTGCCAGCTCACTCCTGGAGGGGAACACTGAAGCTTTCTTT. Protein sequence: CASSLLEGNTEAFF.